This T cell receptor (beta chain) stems from a study of PD-1 blockade in classical Hodgkin lymphoma. The protocol was immunoSEQ multiplex PCR, while the TCRdb copy is restricted to in-frame clones and leaves out a portion. The sample holds approximately 26,000 clones; 65% to 75% are singletons and the top ten take about 26%. Points from the study as a whole: Complete responders had baseline diversity similar to newly diagnosed patients. Some patients started nivolumab under 1 year after ASCT, and they were excluded. It was reported that newly diagnosed patients had less baseline TCR diversity than healthy donors.

Every one of the patients relapsed after autologous stem cell transplantation (brentuximab vedotin exposure was variable). As concerns this clone: Antigen specificity is unknown.

The CDR3 has 14 amino acids. The germline V gene has CDR1 SGHRS and CDR2 YFSETQ. V lost 4 bases, J lost 0 bases, and 10 bases lay in between. This TCR was sampled from a human donor with classical Hodgkin lymphoma. The chain joins TRBV5-1 to TRBJ1-1, with D unclear. The source was peripheral blood mononuclear cells (PBMCs), collected before the second cycle of nivolumab. CDR3 sequence (DNA): TGCGCCAGCAGCAAACAGACCTTGAACACTGAAGCTTTCTTT. Its protein product is CASSKQTLNTEAFF.